The clone carrying this T cell receptor beta chain was recorded many times. This specimen comes from a study of breast tumors, draining lymph nodes, adjacent tissues. Breast cancer patients provided tissue from their axillary draining lymph nodes. TCRdb fed the multiplex PCR reads into MiXCR, producing one record per CDR3 protein. The sample lists 150,000 to 200,000 distinct CDR3 sequences, roughly a third occurring once. The material sequenced was axillary lymph node tissue. The source is a female donor with breast cancer. Some clones in this sample may be carry-over from other donors' samples.

CDR3 nucleotides: TGTGCCAGCAGTGGCTCAGCGGGGACACCGTTCAATGAGCAGTTCTTC. As protein: CASSGSAGTPFNEQFF. The chain recombines TRBV2 with TRBJ2-1; weak D call: TRBD2 (7 bases). The CDR3 totals 16 residues. Trimming took 4 bases from V and 6 from J, leaving 19 bases between them. Germline-derived CDR1 and CDR2 are SNHLY and FYNNEI.